Listed below are T cell receptor beta chains from one sample, sequenced in a study of vaccination and CD4 T cells after COVID-19. MiXCR, applied by TCRdb to the PCR reads, yields one record per CDR3 protein. The sample includes approximately 9,800 distinct CDR3 sequences, 35% to 45% of them seen just once. These receptors are not linked to any known antigen. Sequencing was performed on CD4+ T cells from blood, cultured in vitro. All receptors derive from a human donor in good health. Each CDR3 is given with its conserved first and last residue. D genes are given only for firm matches. Size values are once, few and many counts, or a class for expanded clones, and some rows have none.

v_call	d_call	j_call	clone_size	cdr3_aa	cdr3_nt
TRBV6-2/TRBV6-3	NA	TRBJ1-2	few	CASTSSLHPGGYGYTF	TGTGCCAGCACCTCATCCCTCCACCCGGGGGGCTATGGCTACACCTTC
TRBV25-1	NA	TRBJ2-2	NA	CASSEVSTGRWDGELFF	TGTGCCAGCAGTGAAGTCTCAACAGGGAGGTGGGACGGGGAGCTGTTTTTT
TRBV7-3	TRBD2	TRBJ2-3	few	CASSTRTSGSADTQYF	TGTGCCAGCAGCACCCGGACTAGCGGGAGTGCGGATACGCAGTATTTT
TRBV7-2	TRBD2	TRBJ2-3	few	CASSPTGAGGVPDTQYF	TGTGCCAGCAGCCCGACCGGGGCGGGAGGGGTCCCAGATACGCAGTATTTT
TRBV7-3	NA	TRBJ2-6	few	CASSPDPLRGFLTF	TGTGCCAGCAGCCCCGATCCCCTAAGGGGGTTCCTGACTTTC
TRBV7-2	NA	TRBJ1-2	NA	CASSPNAGEGNYGYTF	TGTGCCAGCAGCCCGAACGCAGGGGAGGGGAACTATGGCTACACCTTC
TRBV7-9	NA	TRBJ2-1	NA	CASSLASPGVEQFF	TGTGCCAGCAGCTTAGCGTCCCCGGGGGTTGAGCAGTTCTTC
TRBV20-1	NA	TRBJ1-6	medium-sized	CSARGVEGGSPLHF	TGCAGTGCTAGAGGAGTTGAGGGGGGGTCACCCCTCCACTTT
TRBV24-1	NA	TRBJ2-7	NA	CATSDQARAGGYEQYF	TGTGCCACCAGTGATCAAGCAAGGGCCGGCGGCTACGAGCAGTACTTC
TRBV6-4	TRBD1	TRBJ2-3	NA	CASSDGQGADTQYF	TGTGCCAGCAGTGACGGACAGGGCGCAGATACGCAGTATTTT
TRBV12-3/TRBV12-4	TRBD1	TRBJ1-3	NA	CASSSTGLGNTIYF	TGTGCCAGCAGTTCGACAGGGTTGGGAAACACCATATATTTT
TRBV5-4	NA	TRBJ2-7	once	CASSLRVPDEQYF	TGTGCCAGCAGCTTGCGAGTACCCGACGAGCAGTACTTC
TRBV6-1	NA	TRBJ2-7	NA	CASSMARAYEQYF	TGTGCCAGCAGTATGGCCCGAGCCTACGAGCAGTACTTC
TRBV7-2	TRBD2	TRBJ2-5	NA	CASTVIAGALETQYF	TGTGCCAGCACCGTCATAGCGGGAGCCCTAGAGACCCAGTACTTC
TRBV20-1	TRBD2	TRBJ2-1	few	CSARDPGLAGANEQFF	TGCAGTGCTAGAGACCCCGGACTAGCGGGAGCCAATGAGCAGTTCTTC
TRBV7-2	TRBD1	TRBJ2-1	once	CASSFDGQGVDEQFF	TGTGCCAGCAGCTTTGACGGACAGGGGGTGGATGAGCAGTTCTTC
TRBV6-1	TRBD1	TRBJ1-5	few	CASSERGQGRSSNQPQHF	TGTGCCAGCAGTGAACGAGGACAGGGTAGATCGAGCAATCAGCCCCAGCATTTT
TRBV12-3/TRBV12-4	TRBD1	TRBJ2-5	few	CASNHRGVRETQYF	TGTGCCAGCAATCACAGGGGGGTACGGGAGACCCAGTACTTC
TRBV6-5	NA	TRBJ1-2	NA	CASSLIGGRRDYGYTF	TGTGCCAGCAGTTTAATCGGGGGGCGCCGGGACTATGGCTACACCTTC
TRBV6-1	TRBD1	TRBJ1-2	few	CASRKTGSPHYGYTF	TGTGCCAGCAGGAAGACAGGGTCCCCCCACTATGGCTACACCTTC
TRBV7-9	NA	TRBJ2-3	NA	CASSPRVGQGSDTQYF	TGTGCCAGCAGCCCCCGGGTGGGGCAGGGGTCAGATACGCAGTATTTT
TRBV6-5	NA	TRBJ1-6	few	CASSYRGNSPLHF	TGTGCCAGCAGTTACAGGGGTAATTCACCCCTCCACTTT
TRBV19	NA	TRBJ2-2	NA	CASTRDSYLGELFF	TGTGCCAGTACTAGGGACTCGTACCTCGGGGAGCTGTTTTTT
TRBV6-1	NA	TRBJ1-5	medium-sized	CASSRTVQSNQPQHF	TGTGCCAGCAGTCGGACAGTGCAAAGCAATCAGCCCCAGCATTTT
TRBV11-3	NA	TRBJ1-3	NA	CASSLAGARNTIYF	TGTGCCAGCAGCTTAGCAGGCGCACGAAACACCATATATTTT
TRBV7-6	NA	TRBJ2-3	few	CASTHGGGSSTDTQYF	TGTGCCAGCACCCACGGTGGGGGCTCTAGCACAGATACGCAGTATTTT
TRBV7-3	NA	TRBJ1-2	NA	CASSRDESNYGYTF	TGTGCCAGCAGCCGGGACGAGTCTAACTATGGCTACACCTTC
TRBV9	TRBD2	TRBJ2-3	NA	CASSVGWTSGRGTDTQYF	TGTGCCAGCAGCGTAGGTTGGACTAGCGGGAGGGGCACAGATACGCAGTATTTT
TRBV2	TRBD1	TRBJ2-5	NA	CASRTFMGAGPRGETQYF	TGTGCCAGCAGGACGTTTATGGGGGCAGGGCCCAGGGGGGAGACCCAGTACTTC